This TCR beta chain was documented in a study of Tregs in tolerant kidney transplant recipients. Repertoires were generated with immunoSEQ multiplex PCR, while TCRdb's copy carries only in-frame clones and drops some. The sample consists of tens of thousands of clones, roughly nine tenths of them appearing once. The study's findings and limits: No direct test of biological reproducibility was done here. The small number of patients limits these findings pending further validation.

About this clone itself: Its antigen is not known.

Thawed PBMCs were FACS-sorted into unstimulated CD4+CD25+CD127- regulatory T cells, CD4+CD25- non-regulatory cells, CD4 and CD8 cells. Germline CDR1 MNHNS, CDR2 SASEGT. The CDR3 spans 13 residues. Trimming cost V 5 bases and J 4 bases; bases outside gene matches: 3. The rearrangement uses TRBV6-1 and TRBJ1-2, with 8 positions matching TRBD1. The specimen was Tregs from blood. The receptor was isolated from a human donor in good health. The DNA of the CDR3 is TGTGCCAGCAGTTTGACAGGGGCCTATGGCTACACCTTC. Amino acid sequence: CASSLTGAYGYTF.